This TCR beta chain emerged from a study of CD8 T cells in Susac syndrome. TCR beta from blood CD8+ and CD4+ T cells was sequenced. Negative isolation yielded the CD8+ and CD4+ T cells, while FACS enriched the TEMRA cells. Trimming took 4 bases from V and 0 from J, leaving 10 bases between them. CDR3 length equals 15 residues. Germline V gene data show CDR1 as GTSNPN and CDR2 as SVGIG (reference sequence). RNA, at roughly 0.45 to 1 ug, was reverse transcribed with random hexamers. MiXCR, applied by TCRdb to the immunoSEQ multiplex PCR reads, yields one record per CDR3 protein. The sample consists of around 170,000 distinct CDR3 sequences, around 95% of them appearing once.

The chain couples TRBV30 to TRBJ1-6; D is perhaps TRBD1 (6 bases). This TCR was recovered from a human donor with Susac syndrome. Sequencing was done on a sample of CD4+ T cells from PBMCs. Written as DNA, the CDR3 is TGTGCCTGGAACAGGGTTAGCTCCTATAATTCACCCCTCCACTTT. Translated: CAWNRVSSYNSPLHF.